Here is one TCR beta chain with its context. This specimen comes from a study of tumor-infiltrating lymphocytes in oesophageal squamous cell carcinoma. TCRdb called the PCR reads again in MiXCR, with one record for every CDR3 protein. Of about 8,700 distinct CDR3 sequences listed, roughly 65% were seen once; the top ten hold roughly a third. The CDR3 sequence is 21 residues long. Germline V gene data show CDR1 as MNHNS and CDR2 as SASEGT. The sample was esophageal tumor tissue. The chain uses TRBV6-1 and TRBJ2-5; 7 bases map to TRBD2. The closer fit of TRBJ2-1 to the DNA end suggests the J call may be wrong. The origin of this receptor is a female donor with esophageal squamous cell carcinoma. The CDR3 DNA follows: TGTGCCAGCAGTGATGATCTAGGGATCTACTCCACTAGCGCACAAGACAATGAGCAGTTCTTC. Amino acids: CASSDDLGIYSTSAQDNEQFF.